Each of the 32 T cell receptor beta chains below was sequenced from the same sample in a study of cytomegalovirus exposure and HLA in healthy donors. The PCR was carried out with 60 Vbeta primers and 13 Jbeta primers. The table came from immunoSEQ multiplex PCR; TCRdb's copy has only in-frame clones and leaves some out. The data show roughly 120,000 clones, 65% to 80% seen once. What was sequenced was PBMCs. These TCRs come from a man aged 55 to 70 in good health and CMV-seropositive.

The chain links TRBV5-4 to TRBJ2-7, with D possibly TRBD1 on 5 matching bases. V lost 4 bases to trimming and J lost 6 bases, with 17 bases between them. The CDR3 covers 14 residues. CDR1 and CDR2 from the germline V gene are SGHNT and YYREEE (reference sequence). CDR3 bases: TGTGCCAGCAGCCCGGCATGGGCAAGGGGCGAGCAGTACTTC. The encoded protein is CASSPAWARGEQYF.

This clone occurred a few times. The chain links TRBV4-1 to TRBJ2-5; no reliable D call. Gene TRBJ2-7 matches the end of the DNA better, so the J call may be wrong. The CDR3 runs to 15 residues. The germline V gene has CDR1 MGHRA and CDR2 YSYEKL. The chain's CDR3 is CASSQARTATYEQYF. CDR3 DNA sequence: TGCGCCAGCAGCCAGGCTAGAACGGCTACCTACGAGCAGTACTTC.

V is TRBV5-1 and J is TRBJ2-1; tentatively, D is TRBD1 (5 bases). Looked up from germline, CDR1 is SGHRS and CDR2 is YFSETQ. The V and J ends lost 8 bases and 0 bases respectively, with 12 bases between them. The CDR3 runs 14 residues. The CDR3 DNA follows: TGCGCCAGTCGGACACTGAGCTCCTACAATGAGCAGTTCTTC. Protein sequence: CASRTLSSYNEQFF.

The V and J genes are TRBV29-1 and TRBJ1-1; the D gene is possibly TRBD1 (5 bases). The germline gives CDR1 SQVTM, CDR2 ANQGSEA. The CDR3 is made up of 15 amino acids. The V end lost 0 bases, the J end lost 0 bases, and 11 bases lay between the germline ends. CDR3 bases: TGCAGCGTTGAAGATGCAGGGAGGCTGAACACTGAAGCTTTCTTT. This sequence encodes CSVEDAGRLNTEAFF.

As concerns this clone: At one end the junction does not follow the germline gene, possibly because of a read error. The chain has TRBV7-7 and TRBJ2-7; D uncertain. From germline, CDR1 is SSHAT and CDR2 FNYEAQ (reference sequence). This CDR3 has 16 amino acids. This CDR3 is CASSLMSRDPLYEQYF. DNA for the CDR3: TGTGCTAGCAGCTTAATGTCGCGTGATCCACTCTACGAGCAGTACTTC.

V and J are TRBV5-1 and TRBJ2-7, with D perhaps matching TRBD2 (7 bases). Germline lookup yields CDR1 SGHRS and CDR2 YFSETQ. This CDR3 has 14 residues. The ends were cut back, 4 bases at V and 4 bases at J, with 15 bases in the middle. The CDR3 is CASSGGGGSYEQYF. CDR3 bases: TGCGCCAGCAGCGGGGGGGGCGGTTCTTACGAGCAGTACTTC.

The chain is built from TRBV7-9 and TRBJ1-1; D gene ambiguous. CDR3 length: 18 amino acids. V was pared by 1 base and J by 0 bases, with 18 bases between. Germline CDR1 and CDR2: SEHNR and FQNEAQ (reference sequence). The CDR3 region has the DNA TGTGCCAGCAGCTTAGGTCTAGTCGCTTCTGAGATGAACACTGAAGCTTTCTTT. Residues: CASSLGLVASEMNTEAFF. The variable domain in full, with the rest retrieved from reference TRBV7-9 and TRBJ1-1, is DTGVSQNPRHKITKRGQNVTFRCDPISEHNRLYWYRQTLGQGPEFLTYFQNEAQLEKSRLLSDRFSAERPKGSFSTLEIQRTEQGDSAMYLCASSLGLVASEMNTEAFFGQGTRLTVV.

The chain carries TRBV28 and TRBJ1-4; 8 bases line up with TRBD1. Germline-derived CDR1 and CDR2 are MDHEN and SYDVKM. This CDR3 spans 11 amino acids. The J segment lost 11 bases and the V segment lost 6 bases, leaving 2 bases of the junction unmatched. The CDR3 spells CASRRQGKLFF. Here the CDR3 DNA reads TGTGCCAGCAGACGACAGGGGAAACTGTTTTTT. The full variable domain, in which reference TRBV28 and TRBJ1-4 provide the parts outside the CDR3, is DVKVTQSSRYLVKRTGEKVFLECVQDMDHENMFWYRQDPGLGLRLIYFSYDVKMKEKGDIPEGYSVSREKKERFSLILESASTNQTSMYLCASRRQGKLFFGSGTQLSVL.

The V gene is TRBV6-4, the J gene TRBJ2-1, with 7 positions matching TRBD2. Germline-derived CDR1 and CDR2 are MRHNA and SNTAGT. The ends lost 0 bases at V and 1 base at J; junction bases unmatched: 3. This CDR3 has 16 amino acids. CDR3 bases: TGTGCCAGCAGTGACTCGGGCGGGAGATCCTACAATGAGCAGTTCTTC. Amino acid sequence: CASSDSGGRSYNEQFF.

This clone turned up a few times. The chain has TRBV18 and TRBJ1-5; no definite D call. V lost 2 bases to trimming and J lost 8 bases, with 13 bases between them. CDR1 and CDR2 from the germline V gene are KGHSH and LQKENI. The CDR3 consists of 14 residues. The CDR3 bases are TGTGCCAGCTCACCAGAGAGGGCTGGGAAGCCCCAGCATTTT. It yields the protein CASSPERAGKPQHF.

V is TRBV2 and J is TRBJ2-7, with TRBD1 matching over 9 bases. This CDR3 has 14 amino acids. V lost 7 bases, J lost 5 bases, and 9 bases stayed unmatched. The germline gives CDR1 SNHLY, CDR2 FYNNEI. CDR3 residues: CASTLDRGDNEQYF. The CDR3 DNA reads TGTGCCAGCACTTTGGACAGGGGTGATAACGAGCAGTACTTC. Based on the CDR3 plus reference TRBV2 and TRBJ2-7, the full variable domain is EPEVTQTPSHQVTQMGQEVILRCVPISNHLYFYWYRQILGQKVEFLVSFYNNEISEKSEIFDDQFSVERPDGSNFTLKIRSTKLEDSAMYFCASTLDRGDNEQYFGPGTRLTVT.

This clone was counted once. The V and J genes are TRBV20-1 and TRBJ1-2; D is perhaps TRBD1 (6 bases). Germline V gene data show CDR1 as DFQATT and CDR2 as SNEGSKA (reference sequence). This CDR3 is built from 11 residues. V shed 4 bases and J shed 3 bases, with 6 bases lying between them. CDR3 amino acids: CSATGDYGYTF. The CDR3 nucleotides are TGCAGTGCTACAGGGGACTATGGCTACACCTTC.

V is TRBV7-2 and J is TRBJ2-3; D is uncertain. This CDR3 is built from 12 residues. Germline loops: CDR1 SGHTA, CDR2 FQGNSA. V gave up 2 bases and J gave up 6 bases, with 6 bases separating them. The CDR3 protein is CASSLLPDTQYF. As DNA, the CDR3 is TGTGCCAGCAGCTTACTACCTGATACGCAGTATTTT.

This chain uses TRBV15 with TRBJ2-3, with 7 bases aligning to TRBD1. Germline V gene sequence: CDR1 LNHNV, CDR2 YYDKDF (reference sequence). With V trimmed by 5 bases and J by 5 bases, 10 bases remained unmatched. The CDR3 is 15 amino acids. CDR3 nucleotides: TGTGCCACCAGCCCAGGGGGTAGGAAGATAGATACGCAGTATTTT. Translated, it gives CATSPGGRKIDTQYF.

The chain joins TRBV29-1 to TRBJ1-2, with D hard to call. The length of the CDR3 is 12 residues. Germline V gene lookup returns CDR1 SQVTM and CDR2 ANQGSEA. Trimming took 7 bases from V and 8 from J, leaving 17 bases between them. The CDR3, as DNA: TGCAGCGCCAGTGGAGGATTGGGGGGCTACACCTTC. This sequence encodes CSASGGLGGYTF.

This sequence joins TRBV28 and TRBJ2-3, with a weak D call TRBD2 (6 bases). V was clipped by 10 bases and J by 0 bases, with 23 bases between them. CDR1 and CDR2 (germline): MDHEN, SYDVKM. CDR3 size: 17 residues. The CDR3 coding sequence is TGTGCCAACACCCCTGCCCCCTTAGGGACTAGCACAGATACGCAGTATTTT. The encoded protein is CANTPAPLGTSTDTQYF.

V usage is TRBV4-1 and J usage is TRBJ1-1; D gene unclear. This CDR3 is built from 15 residues. Looked up from germline, CDR1 is MGHRA and CDR2 is YSYEKL. V was shortened by 0 bases and J by 1 base, with 9 bases between the two germline ends. CDR3: CASSQDVARNTEAFF. Here the CDR3 DNA reads TGCGCCAGCAGCCAAGACGTAGCGCGGAACACTGAAGCTTTCTTT.

The rearrangement joins TRBV20-1 to TRBJ1-2; D call uncertain. CDR1 is DFQATT, CDR2 SNEGSKA, per germline (reference sequence). Between the trimmed V and J ends, which lost 5 bases and 4 bases, there was a span of 8 bases. CDR3 length equals 11 residues. The CDR3 sequence is CSAYVVYGYTF. Here the CDR3 DNA reads TGCAGTGCTTACGTAGTCTATGGCTACACCTTC.

A few counts support this clone. The V call is TRBV2, the J call TRBJ1-1; D ambiguous. The CDR3 totals 13 residues. The ends were cut back, 7 bases at V and 3 bases at J, with 12 bases in the middle. CDR1 and CDR2 from the germline V gene are SNHLY and FYNNEI. CDR3 nucleotides: TGTGCCAGCAACGGATGGGAGGACACTGAAGCTTTCTTT. Its protein is CASNGWEDTEAFF.

The chain recombines TRBV30 with TRBJ1-2; 8 bases match TRBD1. Germline CDR1 and CDR2: GTSNPN and SVGIG (reference sequence). The CDR3 spans 14 residues. V shed 3 bases and J 1 base; nucleotides not matched to a gene: 4. This CDR3 reads CAWSGQGFNYGYTF. DNA for the CDR3: TGTGCCTGGAGCGGACAGGGATTTAACTATGGCTACACCTTC. The full variable domain, with the rest looked up from reference TRBV30 and TRBJ1-2, is SQTIHQWPATLVQPVGSPLSLECTVEGTSNPNLYWYRQAAGRGLQLLFYSVGIGQISSEVPQNLSASRPQDRQFILSSKKLLLSDSGFYLCAWSGQGFNYGYTFGSGTRLTVV.

V and J are TRBV5-1 and TRBJ2-5; 7 nucleotides match TRBD1. Looked up from germline, CDR1 is SGHRS and CDR2 is YFSETQ. This CDR3 contains 13 residues. Trimming took 4 bases from V and 4 from J; bases not matched to a gene: 4. CDR3 sequence (DNA): TGCGCCAGCAGCGTCGGGACAGCAGAGACCCAGTACTTC. As protein: CASSVGTAETQYF.

J is TRBJ2-7 and V is TRBV30; D uncertain. CDR3 length: 13 amino acids. In germline, CDR1 is GTSNPN, CDR2 SVGIG (reference sequence). V gave up 4 bases and J gave up 2 bases, with 12 bases separating them. Here the CDR3 reads CAWKVRQAYEQYF. CDR3 nucleotide sequence: TGTGCCTGGAAGGTTAGGCAGGCCTACGAGCAGTACTTC.

This clone showed up just once. The rearrangement links TRBV6-1 to TRBJ2-7; D perhaps matches TRBD2 (5 bases). This CDR3 has 15 residues. V was shortened by 2 bases and J by 2 bases, with 13 bases between the two germline ends. CDR1 is MNHNS and CDR2 is SASEGT in the germline V gene. The CDR3 loop reads CASSEWGPGTYEQYF. CDR3 coding DNA: TGTGCCAGCAGTGAATGGGGTCCGGGAACCTACGAGCAGTACTTC.

This clone showed up just a few times. The chain employs TRBV18 and TRBJ1-1; 12 nucleotides line up with TRBD1. This CDR3 is built from 18 residues. Trimming removed 4 bases from V and 5 bases from J; junction bases left unmatched: 14. Germline CDR1 and CDR2: KGHSH and LQKENI. This CDR3 is CASSLTGTGGASGTEAFF. As DNA, the CDR3 is TGTGCCAGCTCACTTACCGGGACAGGGGGCGCATCGGGTACTGAAGCTTTCTTT.

This chain connects TRBV10-2 to TRBJ2-1; the match to TRBD1 covers 8 bases. The CDR3 contains 13 residues. The germline gives CDR1 WSHSY, CDR2 SAAADI. V dropped 7 bases and J dropped 8; count of bases not matched to a gene: 7. This CDR3 is CASKYAGGDEQFF. The CDR3 nucleotides read TGCGCCAGCAAATATGCAGGGGGCGATGAGCAGTTCTTC.

J is TRBJ2-7 and V is TRBV6-5; 8 positions agree with TRBD1. This CDR3 spans 15 amino acids. The V gene end was trimmed by 6 bases and the J gene end by 2 bases; junction bases not matched to a gene: 9. Germline-derived CDR1 and CDR2 are MNHEY and SVGAGI. CDR3 nucleotide sequence: TGTGCCAGCAGCCTCACCCCAGGGGGCCCCTACGAGCAGTACTTC. Its translation: CASSLTPGGPYEQYF.

The chain couples TRBV28 to TRBJ1-2, with TRBD1 matching 9 bases. Germline assignment: CDR1 MDHEN and CDR2 SYDVKM. After removal of 6 bases from V and 2 bases from J, the junction contained 7 bases not matched to a gene. This CDR3 has 15 residues. The CDR3 protein is CASRTGTGTNYGYTF. The CDR3 DNA reads TGTGCCAGCAGAACCGGGACAGGGACCAACTATGGCTACACCTTC.

The chain recombines TRBV5-1 with TRBJ2-5, with 14 bases aligning to TRBD2. The CDR3 has 16 residues. After removal of 4 bases from V and 4 bases from J, the junction contained 6 bases not matched to a gene. CDR1 is SGHRS, CDR2 YFSETQ, per germline. As DNA, the CDR3 is TGCGCCAGCAGCACCGGGACTAGCGGGAGACGAGAGACCCAGTACTTC. Protein: CASSTGTSGRRETQYF.

This clone occurred a few times. The CDR3 coding sequence is TGTGCCAGCTCCCGAAGAACTAGCGGGAGGTTGGGGAGTGAGCAGTTCTTC. Protein sequence: CASSRRTSGRLGSEQFF. This chain joins TRBV18 and TRBJ2-1; 12 nucleotides match TRBD2. The CDR3 has 17 residues. CDR1 is KGHSH, CDR2 LQKENI, per germline. The trim removed 6 bases at V and 9 bases at J, leaving 15 bases unmatched. The entire variable domain, with the rest obtained from reference TRBV18 and TRBJ2-1, is as follows: NAGVMQNPRHLVRRRGQEARLRCSPMKGHSHVYWYRQLPEEGLKFMVYLQKENIIDESGMPKERFSAEFPKEGPSILRIQQVVRGDSAAYFCASSRRTSGRLGSEQFFGPGTRLTVL.

The V call is TRBV28, the J call TRBJ1-2; TRBD1 agrees at 9 bases. Trimming took 6 bases from V and 3 from J; bases not matched to a gene: 2. The CDR3 runs to 13 residues. The germline gives CDR1 MDHEN, CDR2 SYDVKM. CDR3 sequence reads: CASRRTGDYGYTF. The CDR3 DNA is TGTGCCAGCAGAAGGACAGGGGACTATGGCTACACCTTC.

This chain uses TRBV11-2 with TRBJ1-1, with 8 bases lining up with TRBD1. The CDR3 contains 16 residues. V lost 3 bases and J lost 0; bases outside the gene matches: 6. CDR1 and CDR2 from the germline V gene are SGHAT and FQNNGV. CDR3 region: CASSLGTGNMNTEAFF. The CDR3 DNA is TGTGCCAGCAGCTTGGGGACAGGAAACATGAACACTGAAGCTTTCTTT.

The V gene is TRBV2, the J gene TRBJ1-1; TRBD1 matches at 7 bases. Germline V gene lookup returns CDR1 SNHLY and CDR2 FYNNEI. The junction had 10 bases not matched to a gene; V was cut back by 5 bases and J by 1 base. The CDR3 runs 16 residues. CDR3 bases: TGTGCCAGCAGTCCACCAGGGGGGCGGGGGAACACTGAAGCTTTCTTT. This sequence encodes CASSPPGGRGNTEAFF.